The subject of this entry is one T cell receptor beta chain. Its antigen is not yet known. Base qualities are not provided; no much larger clone lies one nucleotide away. This sample is drawn from a study of blood T cell repertoires in COVID-19 (dated by TCRdb to 2018 to 2021). In terms of the full investigation: The collaborator samples originated in the United States, Italy and Spain and spanned the acute and convalescent phases of COVID-19. Samples came from the ongoing ImmuneRACE study (first 160 participants) plus 1,254 subjects from 6 global collaborators. HLA class I and class II types, where available, came from metadata supplied by the sample provider rather than from assay-based typing. The material from the prospective study consisted of cDNA or gDNA derived from T cells, B-cell-depleted T cells, or PBMCs. A freely available public database, intended as a resource for researchers studying the immune response to SARS-CoV-2, is where the repertoires were released. Nearly every sample came with metadata listing a de-identified subject ID, COVID-19 status, age in years and sex. Deeply sampled blood TCRbeta repertoires from subjects exposed to, actively infected with, or recovered from COVID-19 were included in the dataset. Overall study results and their limits: How much clinical and demographic metadata was included differed by source and by participant, and the metadata was provided uncurated.

In Seattle, one collaborating source enrolled patients while the infection was active and tracked those patients longitudinally over the course of disease. Collaborating institutions collected whole blood in K2EDTA tubes following their own protocols. For TCRbeta analysis, collaborator samples were shipped as frozen whole blood, as isolated PBMCs, or as DNA extracted from either sample type. TCRbeta CDR3 regions were amplified from genomic DNA using the immunoSEQ Assay, a bias-controlled multiplex PCR. From the authors' description of their analysis: Within the assay, amplification of reference gene primers was used to estimate how many nucleated cells each sample contained. Sequence reads were collapsed and filtered to measure the absolute abundance of every unique TCRbeta CDR3 rearrangement. For each sample, productive Simpson clonality was calculated as the square root of Simpson's diversity index across productive rearrangements. TCRdb limited this immuneACCESS table to in-frame rearrangements with V and J called. A share of clones is missing; checked studies link under half to unresolved V genes, and the rest is unexplained. D and trimming come from the DNA, and the V and J calls and clone size come from that table. The sample data list hundreds of thousands of clones, and about 83% of these were observed just once. Around 1.3% of the sample is taken by the ten largest.

The CDR3 numbers 17 residues from cysteine through phenylalanine. Only the CDR3 region is kept as DNA, spanning 51 bases read in frame from base 1. The sequencing input was peripheral blood. The receptor was isolated from a young woman with COVID-19, enrolled during active disease. The V and J segments used are TRBV21-1 and TRBJ2-1; the table gives TRBD1 as D, unverified against the DNA. TRBV21-1 is marked as a pseudogene. This receptor carries the CDR3 CASSRPRTGHSYNEQFF. The DNA reads TGTGCCAGCAGCAGGCCCAGGACAGGGCACTCCTACAATGAGCAGTTCTTC.